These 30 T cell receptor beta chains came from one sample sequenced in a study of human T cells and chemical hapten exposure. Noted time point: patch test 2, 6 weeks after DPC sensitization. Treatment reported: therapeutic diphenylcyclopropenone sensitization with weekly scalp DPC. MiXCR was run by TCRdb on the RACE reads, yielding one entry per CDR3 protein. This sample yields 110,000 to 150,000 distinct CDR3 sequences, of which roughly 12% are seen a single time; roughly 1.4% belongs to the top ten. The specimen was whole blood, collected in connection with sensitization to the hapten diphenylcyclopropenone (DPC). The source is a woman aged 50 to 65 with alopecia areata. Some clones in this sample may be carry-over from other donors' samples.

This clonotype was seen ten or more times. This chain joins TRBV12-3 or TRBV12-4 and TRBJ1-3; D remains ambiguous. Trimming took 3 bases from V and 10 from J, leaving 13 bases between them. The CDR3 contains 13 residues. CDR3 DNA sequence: TGTGCCAGCAGTTTCTCTTCAAAGGGAACCATATATTTT. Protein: CASSFSSKGTIYF.

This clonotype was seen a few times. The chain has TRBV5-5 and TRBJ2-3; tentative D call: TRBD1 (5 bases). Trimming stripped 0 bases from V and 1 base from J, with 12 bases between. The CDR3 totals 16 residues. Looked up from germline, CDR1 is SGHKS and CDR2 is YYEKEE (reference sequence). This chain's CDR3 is CASSLAFQGRTDTQYF. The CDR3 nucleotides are TGTGCCAGCAGCTTGGCCTTCCAGGGTCGCACAGATACGCAGTATTTT.

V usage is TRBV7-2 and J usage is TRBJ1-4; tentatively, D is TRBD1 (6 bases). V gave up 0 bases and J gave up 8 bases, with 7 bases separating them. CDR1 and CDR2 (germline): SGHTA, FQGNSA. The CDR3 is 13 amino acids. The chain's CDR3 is CASSLARGEKLFF. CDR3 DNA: TGTGCCAGCAGCTTAGCCAGGGGAGAAAAACTGTTTTTT.

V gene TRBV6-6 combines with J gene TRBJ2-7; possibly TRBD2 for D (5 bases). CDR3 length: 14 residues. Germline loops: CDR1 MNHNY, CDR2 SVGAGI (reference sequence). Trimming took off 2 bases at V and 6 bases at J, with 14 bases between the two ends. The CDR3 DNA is TGTGCCAGCAGTTACGGGTCCAGCGGCGGCGAGCAGTACTTC. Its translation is CASSYGSSGGEQYF.

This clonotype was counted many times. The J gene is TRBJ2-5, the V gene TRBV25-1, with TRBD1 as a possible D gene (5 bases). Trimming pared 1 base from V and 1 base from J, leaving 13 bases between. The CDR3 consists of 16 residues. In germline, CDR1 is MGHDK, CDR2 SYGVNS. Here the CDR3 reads CASSESPYRSQETQYF. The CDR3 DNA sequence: TGTGCCAGCAGTGAATCCCCCTACAGGTCCCAAGAGACCCAGTACTTC.

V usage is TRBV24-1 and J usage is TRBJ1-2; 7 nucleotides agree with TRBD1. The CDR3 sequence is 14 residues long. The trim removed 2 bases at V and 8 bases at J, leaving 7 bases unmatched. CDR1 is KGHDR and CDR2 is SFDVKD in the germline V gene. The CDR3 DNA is TGTGCCACCAGTGATTCCGGACAGGCGTGGGGCTACACCTTC. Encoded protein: CATSDSGQAWGYTF.

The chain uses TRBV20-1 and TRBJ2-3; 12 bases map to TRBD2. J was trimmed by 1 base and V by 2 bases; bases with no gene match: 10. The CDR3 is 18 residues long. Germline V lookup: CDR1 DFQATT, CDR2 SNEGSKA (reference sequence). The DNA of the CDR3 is TGCAGTGCTAGACCCCCGGGACTAGCGGGTCCCCGCACAGATACGCAGTATTTT. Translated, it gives CSARPPGLAGPRTDTQYF.

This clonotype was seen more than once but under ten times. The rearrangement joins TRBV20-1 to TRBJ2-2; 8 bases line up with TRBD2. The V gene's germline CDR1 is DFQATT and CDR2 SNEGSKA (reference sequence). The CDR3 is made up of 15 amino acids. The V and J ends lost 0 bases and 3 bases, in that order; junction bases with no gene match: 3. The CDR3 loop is CSARDPSGYTGELFF. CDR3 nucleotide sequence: TGCAGTGCTAGAGATCCTAGCGGGTACACCGGGGAGCTGTTTTTT.

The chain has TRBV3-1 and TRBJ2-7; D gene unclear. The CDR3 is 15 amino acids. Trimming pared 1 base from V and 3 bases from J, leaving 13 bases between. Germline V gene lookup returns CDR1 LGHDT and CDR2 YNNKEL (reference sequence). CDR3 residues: CASSQGALQGYEQYF. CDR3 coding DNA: TGTGCCAGCAGCCAAGGGGCGCTGCAAGGCTACGAGCAGTACTTC.

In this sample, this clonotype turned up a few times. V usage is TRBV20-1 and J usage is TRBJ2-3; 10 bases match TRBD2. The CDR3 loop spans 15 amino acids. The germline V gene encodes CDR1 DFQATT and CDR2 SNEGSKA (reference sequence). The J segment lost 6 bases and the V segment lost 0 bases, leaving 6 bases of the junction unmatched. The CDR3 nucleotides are TGCAGTGCTAGAGATCAGACTAGCGGGTGGGATACGCAGTATTTT. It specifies CSARDQTSGWDTQYF.

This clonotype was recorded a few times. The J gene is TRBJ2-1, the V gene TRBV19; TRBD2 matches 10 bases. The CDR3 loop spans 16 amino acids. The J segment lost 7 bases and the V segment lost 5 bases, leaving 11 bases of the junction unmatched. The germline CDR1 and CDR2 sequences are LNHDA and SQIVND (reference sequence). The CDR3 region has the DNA TGTGCCAGTAGTCCTAGCGGGAGTGGGTTACGGAATGAGCAGTTCTTC. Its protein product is CASSPSGSGLRNEQFF.

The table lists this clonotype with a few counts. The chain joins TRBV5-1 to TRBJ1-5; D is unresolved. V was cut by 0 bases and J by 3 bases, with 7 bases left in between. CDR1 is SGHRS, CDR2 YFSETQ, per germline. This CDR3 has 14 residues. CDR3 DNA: TGCGCCAGCAGCTTGGCGCAGGTCAATCAGCCCCAGCATTTT. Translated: CASSLAQVNQPQHF. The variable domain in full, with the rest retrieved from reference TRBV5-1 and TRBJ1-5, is KAGVTQTPRYLIKTRGQQVTLSCSPISGHRSVSWYQQTPGQGLQFLFEYFSETQRNKGNFPGRFSGRQFSNSRSEMNVSTLELGDSALYLCASSLAQVNQPQHFGDGTRLSIL.

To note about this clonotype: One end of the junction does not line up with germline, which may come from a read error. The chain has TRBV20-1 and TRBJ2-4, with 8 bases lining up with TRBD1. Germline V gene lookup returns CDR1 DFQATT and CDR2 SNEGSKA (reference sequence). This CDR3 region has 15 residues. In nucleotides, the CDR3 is TGCAGTGCTAGAGGACCGGGACAGGCCAAAGACATTCAGTACTTC. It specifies CSARGPGQAKDIQYF.

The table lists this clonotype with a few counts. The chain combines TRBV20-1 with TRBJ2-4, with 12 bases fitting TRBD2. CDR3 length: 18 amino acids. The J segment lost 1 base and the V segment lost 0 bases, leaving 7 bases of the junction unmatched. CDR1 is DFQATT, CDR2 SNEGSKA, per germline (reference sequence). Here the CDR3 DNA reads TGCAGTGCTAGAGAGCCTAGCGGGAGGGCCAGGGCCAAAAACATTCAGTACTTC. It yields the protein CSAREPSGRARAKNIQYF.

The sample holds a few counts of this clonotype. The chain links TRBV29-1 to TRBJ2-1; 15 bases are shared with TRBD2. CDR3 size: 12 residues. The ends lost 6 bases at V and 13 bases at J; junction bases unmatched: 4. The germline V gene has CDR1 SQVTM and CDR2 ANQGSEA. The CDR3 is CSVGLAGGPQFF. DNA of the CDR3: TGCAGCGTCGGACTAGCGGGAGGGCCCCAGTTCTTC.

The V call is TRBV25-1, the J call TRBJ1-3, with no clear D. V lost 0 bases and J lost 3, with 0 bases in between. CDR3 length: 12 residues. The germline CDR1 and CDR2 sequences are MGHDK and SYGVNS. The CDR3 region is CASSEYGNTIYF. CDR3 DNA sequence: TGTGCCAGCAGTGAATATGGAAACACCATATATTTT.

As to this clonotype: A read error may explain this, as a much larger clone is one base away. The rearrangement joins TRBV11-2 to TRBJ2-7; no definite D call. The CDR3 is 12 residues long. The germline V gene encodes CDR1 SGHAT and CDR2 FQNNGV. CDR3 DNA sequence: TGTACCAGCAGCCTTGGTCGTCAGCGGCAGTACTTC. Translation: CTSSLGRQRQYF.

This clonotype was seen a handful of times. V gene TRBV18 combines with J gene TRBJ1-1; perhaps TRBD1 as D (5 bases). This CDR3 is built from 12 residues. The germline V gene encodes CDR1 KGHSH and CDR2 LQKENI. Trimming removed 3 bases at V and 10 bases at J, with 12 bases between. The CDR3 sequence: CASSPQGPGAFF. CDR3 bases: TGTGCCAGCTCACCCCAGGGTCCTGGAGCTTTCTTT. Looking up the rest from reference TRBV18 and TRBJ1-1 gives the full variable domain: NAGVMQNPRHLVRRRGQEARLRCSPMKGHSHVYWYRQLPEEGLKFMVYLQKENIIDESGMPKERFSAEFPKEGPSILRIQQVVRGDSAAYFCASSPQGPGAFFGQGTRLTVV.

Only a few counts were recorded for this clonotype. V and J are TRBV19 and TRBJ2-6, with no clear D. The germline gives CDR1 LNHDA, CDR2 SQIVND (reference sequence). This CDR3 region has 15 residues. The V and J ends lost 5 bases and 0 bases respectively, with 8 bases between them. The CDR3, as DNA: TGTGCCAGTAGTCCGCCCGGCTCTGGGGCCAACGTCCTGACTTTC. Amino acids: CASSPPGSGANVLTF. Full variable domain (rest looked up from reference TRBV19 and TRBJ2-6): DGGITQSPKYLFRKEGQNVTLSCEQNLNHDAMYWYRQDPGQGLRLIYYSQIVNDFQKGDIAEGYSVSREKKESFPLTVTSAQKNPTAFYLCASSPPGSGANVLTFGAGSRLTVL.

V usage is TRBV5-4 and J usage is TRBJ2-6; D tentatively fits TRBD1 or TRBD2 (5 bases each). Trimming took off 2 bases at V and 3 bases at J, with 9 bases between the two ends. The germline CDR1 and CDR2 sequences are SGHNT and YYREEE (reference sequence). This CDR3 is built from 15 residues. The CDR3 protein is CASSFQGVGANVLTF. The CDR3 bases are TGTGCCAGCAGCTTCCAGGGAGTTGGGGCCAACGTCCTGACTTTC.

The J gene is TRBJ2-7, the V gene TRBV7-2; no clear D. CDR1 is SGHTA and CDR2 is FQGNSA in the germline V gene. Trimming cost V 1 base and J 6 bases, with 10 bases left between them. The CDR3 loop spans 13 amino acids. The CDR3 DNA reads TGTGCCAGCAGCTTAGTCGTTGCCTTCGAGCAGTACTTC. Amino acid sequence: CASSLVVAFEQYF.

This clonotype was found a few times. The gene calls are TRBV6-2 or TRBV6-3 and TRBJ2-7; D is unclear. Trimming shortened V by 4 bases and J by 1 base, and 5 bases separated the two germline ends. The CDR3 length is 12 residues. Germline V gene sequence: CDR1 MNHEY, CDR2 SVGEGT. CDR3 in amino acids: CASSLRSYEQYF. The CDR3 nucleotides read TGTGCCAGCAGTTTGAGGTCCTACGAGCAGTACTTC.

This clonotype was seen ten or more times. CDR3 sequence: CASSLREREPPEQYF. The CDR3 nucleotides read TGTGCCAGCAGTTTACGGGAGCGGGAGCCCCCCGAGCAGTACTTC. The chain couples TRBV12-3 or TRBV12-4 to TRBJ2-7; 8 bases align to TRBD2. J gave up 6 bases and V 2 bases, and 9 bases lay outside the gene matches. This CDR3 is 15 amino acids long.

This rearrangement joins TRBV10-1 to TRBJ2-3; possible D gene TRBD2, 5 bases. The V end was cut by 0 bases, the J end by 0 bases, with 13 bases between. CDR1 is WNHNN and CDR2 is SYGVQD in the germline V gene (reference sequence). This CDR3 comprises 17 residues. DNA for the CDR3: TGCGCCAGCAGTGAGTCACCCCCGGGGTCTAGCACAGATACGCAGTATTTT. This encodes CASSESPPGSSTDTQYF.

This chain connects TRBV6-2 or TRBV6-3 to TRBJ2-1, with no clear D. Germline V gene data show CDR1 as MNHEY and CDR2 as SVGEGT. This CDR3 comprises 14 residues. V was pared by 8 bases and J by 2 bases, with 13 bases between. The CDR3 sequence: CASYKLGTYNEQFF. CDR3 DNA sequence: TGTGCCAGCTATAAGCTGGGGACCTACAATGAGCAGTTCTTC.

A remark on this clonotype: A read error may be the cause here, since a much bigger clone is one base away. CDR3 sequence reads: CRASSLRRGDYNEQFF. CDR3 nucleotide sequence: TGCAGAGCTAGTTCCCTCCGGAGGGGAGACTACAATGAGCAGTTCTTC. This rearrangement joins TRBV20-1 to TRBJ2-1, with D tentatively TRBD2 (6 bases). Germline V gene data show CDR1 as DFQATT and CDR2 as SNEGSKA (reference sequence). This CDR3 has 16 amino acids.

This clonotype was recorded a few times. CDR3: CASSLPGGGRLNEQYF. CDR3 bases: TGTGCCAGCAGTTTACCCGGGGGGGGAAGACTGAACGAGCAGTACTTC. The chain links TRBV28 to TRBJ2-7, with 8 bases lining up with TRBD2. The CDR3 length is 16 residues. Germline CDR1 and CDR2: MDHEN and SYDVKM. Trimming cost V 2 bases and J 5 bases; bases outside gene matches: 11.

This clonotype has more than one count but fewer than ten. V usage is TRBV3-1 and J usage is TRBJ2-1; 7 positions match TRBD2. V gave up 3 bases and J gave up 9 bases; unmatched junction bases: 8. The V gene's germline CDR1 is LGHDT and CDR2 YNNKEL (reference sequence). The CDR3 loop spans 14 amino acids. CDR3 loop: CASSQRTSKVEQFF. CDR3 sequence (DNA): TGTGCCAGCAGCCAGAGGACTAGTAAGGTTGAGCAGTTCTTC.

DNA of the CDR3: TGTGCCAGCAGCACCCCGGGACTTCAGAACACCGGGGAGCTGTTTTTT. Residues: CASSTPGLQNTGELFF. The V and J genes are TRBV6-2 or TRBV6-3 and TRBJ2-2; possibly TRBD2 for D (6 bases). V lost 6 bases, J lost 1 base, and 15 bases lay in between. The CDR3 is made up of 16 amino acids. Germline V gene lookup returns CDR1 MNHEY and CDR2 SVGEGT.

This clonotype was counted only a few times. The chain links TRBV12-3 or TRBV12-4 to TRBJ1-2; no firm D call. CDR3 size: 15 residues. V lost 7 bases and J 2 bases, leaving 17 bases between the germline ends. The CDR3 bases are TGTGCCAGCACCTTCGGGATTAGACGCAACTATGGCTACACCTTC. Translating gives CASTFGIRRNYGYTF.